A selection of T cell receptor beta chains follows, all from one sample in a study of T cells after yellow fever vaccination. TCRdb passed the 5' RACE reads through MiXCR, listing each CDR3 protein once. The table lists a few hundred thousand distinct CDR3 sequences, roughly 21% of them singletons. Specimen: PBMCs, collected 15 days after the yellow fever booster vaccination. These receptors were collected from a man younger than 45 who received the YFV17D yellow fever vaccine. CDR3s include the opening cysteine and the closing phenylalanine or tryptophan. D genes are given only for firm matches. Expanded clones are given a class, and other clones once, few, many or no size at all.

>NA|TRBD1|TRBV7-9|TRBJ1-2
CASSLALGQGVSGYTF
TGTGCCAGCAGCTTAGCTCTGGGACAGGGGGTTAGCGGCTACACCTTC
>few|NA|TRBV5-1|TRBJ2-3
CASSLVGLKSDTQYF
TGCGCCAGCAGCCTTGTGGGGTTAAAATCAGATACGCAGTATTTT
>NA|TRBD2|TRBV27|TRBJ2-1
CASFLRLASNNEQFF
TGTGCCAGCTTCCTGAGACTAGCGAGCAACAATGAGCAGTTCTTC
>NA|NA|TRBV28|TRBJ1-1
CASSLFGGRRRGSEAFF
TGTGCCAGCAGTTTATTCGGGGGGCGAAGAAGAGGCTCTGAAGCTTTCTTT
>NA|NA|TRBV9|TRBJ1-3
CASSVDPRRASGNTIYF
TGTGCCAGCAGCGTAGATCCCCGGAGGGCTTCTGGAAACACCATATATTTT
>NA|NA|TRBV25-1|TRBJ2-3
CASSGPDRDSSTDTQYF
TGTGCCAGCAGTGGGCCTGACAGGGACTCTTCCACAGATACGCAGTATTTT
>few|NA|TRBV2|TRBJ2-5
CASSEVGETQYF
TGTGCCAGCAGTGAAGTTGGGGAGACCCAGTACTTC
>NA|NA|TRBV7-9|TRBJ2-4
CASSSGTPLAKNIQYF
TGTGCCAGCAGCTCTGGGACTCCCCTAGCCAAAAACATTCAGTACTTC
>few|NA|TRBV27|TRBJ2-3
CASSFVGADTQYF
TGTGCCAGCAGTTTTGTAGGGGCAGATACGCAGTATTTT
>few|NA|TRBV7-8|TRBJ2-4
CASSLTGLDIQYF
TGTGCCAGCAGCTTAACAGGGTTGGACATTCAGTACTTC
>NA|NA|TRBV5-1|TRBJ1-2
CASSPLGDEGYGYTF
TGCGCCAGCAGCCCGTTGGGAGATGAGGGCTATGGCTACACCTTC
>NA|TRBD2|TRBV20-1|TRBJ2-7
CSAEPGTSGRREQYF
TGCAGTGCTGAGCCCGGGACTAGCGGGAGAAGGGAGCAGTACTTC
>few|NA|TRBV7-2|TRBJ2-3
CASRPRGLHTDTQYF
TGTGCCAGCAGACCACGGGGACTTCACACAGATACGCAGTATTTT
>few|TRBD2|TRBV5-1|TRBJ2-3
CASMLAGEYGDTQYF
TGCGCCAGCATGCTAGCGGGGGAGTATGGGGATACGCAGTATTTT
>NA|NA|TRBV7-2|TRBJ2-1
CASSFDQASYNEQFF
TGTGCCAGCAGCTTCGACCAGGCCTCCTACAATGAGCAGTTCTTC
>few|NA|TRBV6-4|TRBJ1-1
CASSEGTRVFF
TGTGCCAGCAGTGAAGGGACGCGAGTTTTCTTT
>few|NA|TRBV12-3/TRBV12-4|TRBJ2-7
CASSLIRGIKDHYEQYF
TGTGCCAGCAGTTTGATTAGGGGAATCAAAGACCACTACGAGCAGTACTTC
>NA|NA|TRBV4-3|TRBJ2-7
CASSPGKGDKQYF
TGCGCCAGCAGCCCGGGTAAAGGGGATAAGCAGTACTTC
>NA|NA|TRBV29-1|TRBJ2-1
CSVVGGLGSYNEQFF
TGCAGCGTTGTTGGGGGGCTCGGATCCTACAATGAGCAGTTCTTC
>NA|NA|TRBV6-2/TRBV6-3|TRBJ2-5
CASTNAGLPLGETQYF
TGTGCCAGCACGAACGCGGGATTACCCTTGGGTGAGACCCAGTACTTC
>NA|NA|TRBV20-1|TRBJ2-1
CSARPGPNEQFF
TGCAGTGCTAGACCCGGGCCTAATGAGCAGTTCTTC
>NA|NA|TRBV7-2|TRBJ2-3
CASSLDGKRGDTQYF
TGTGCCAGCAGCTTAGATGGAAAAAGGGGGGATACGCAGTATTTT
>NA|TRBD1|TRBV30|TRBJ2-7
CAWSTGAYEQYF
TGTGCCTGGTCGACAGGGGCCTACGAGCAGTACTTC
>few|TRBD2|TRBV28|TRBJ2-3
CASSLWAGGGTDTQYF
TGTGCCAGCAGTTTATGGGCGGGAGGAGGCACAGATACGCAGTATTTT
>few|NA|TRBV29-1|TRBJ2-1
CSVAGGPVDNEQFF
TGCAGCGTCGCTGGAGGGCCCGTCGACAATGAGCAGTTCTTC
>few|NA|TRBV6-2/TRBV6-3|TRBJ2-1
CASIPDRNYNEQFF
TGTGCCAGCATTCCCGACAGGAATTACAATGAGCAGTTCTTC
>NA|NA|TRBV12-3/TRBV12-4|TRBJ2-7
CASSSGSLGTLEQYF
TGTGCCAGCAGTTCCGGCTCCCTAGGGACATTGGAGCAGTACTTC
>NA|TRBD1|TRBV29-1|TRBJ2-2
CSVVTGGRANTGELFF
TGCAGCGTTGTAACAGGGGGCCGCGCGAACACCGGGGAGCTGTTTTTT